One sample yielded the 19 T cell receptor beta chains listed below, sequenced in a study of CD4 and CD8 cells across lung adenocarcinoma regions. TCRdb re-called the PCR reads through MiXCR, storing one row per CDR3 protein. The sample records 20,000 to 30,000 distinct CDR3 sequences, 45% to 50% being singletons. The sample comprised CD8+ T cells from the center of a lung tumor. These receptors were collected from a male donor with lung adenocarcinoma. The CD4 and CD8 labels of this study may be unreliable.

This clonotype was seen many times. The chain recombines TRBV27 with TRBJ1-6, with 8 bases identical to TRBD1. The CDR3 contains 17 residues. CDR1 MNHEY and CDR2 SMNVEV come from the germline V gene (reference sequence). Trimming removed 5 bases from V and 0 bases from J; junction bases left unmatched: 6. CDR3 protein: CASSITGGRSYNSPLHF. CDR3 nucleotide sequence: TGTGCCAGCAGTATAACAGGGGGACGCTCCTATAATTCACCCCTCCACTTT.

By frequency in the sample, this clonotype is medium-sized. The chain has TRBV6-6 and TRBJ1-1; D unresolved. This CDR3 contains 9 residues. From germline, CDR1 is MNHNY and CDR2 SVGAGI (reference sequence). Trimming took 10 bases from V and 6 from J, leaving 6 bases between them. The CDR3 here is CATKAEAFF. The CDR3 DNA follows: TGTGCCACCAAAGCTGAAGCTTTCTTT.

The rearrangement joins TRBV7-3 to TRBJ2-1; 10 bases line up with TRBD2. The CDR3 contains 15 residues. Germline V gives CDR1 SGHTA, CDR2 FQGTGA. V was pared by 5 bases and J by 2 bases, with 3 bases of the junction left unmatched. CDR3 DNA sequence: TGTGCCAGCAGCGCTAGCGGGAGTCCCTACAATGAGCAGTTCTTC. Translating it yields CASSASGSPYNEQFF.

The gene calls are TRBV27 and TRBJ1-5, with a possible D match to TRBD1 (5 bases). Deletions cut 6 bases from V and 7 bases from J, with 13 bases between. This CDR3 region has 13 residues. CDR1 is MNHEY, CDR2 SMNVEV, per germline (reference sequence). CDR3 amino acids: CASSHRGDQPQHF. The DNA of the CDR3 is TGTGCCAGCAGCCATCGGGGGGACCAGCCCCAGCATTTT.

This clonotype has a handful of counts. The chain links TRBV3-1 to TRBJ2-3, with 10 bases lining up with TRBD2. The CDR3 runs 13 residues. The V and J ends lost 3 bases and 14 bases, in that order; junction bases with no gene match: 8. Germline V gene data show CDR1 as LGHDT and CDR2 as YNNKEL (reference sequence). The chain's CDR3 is CASSQGLASHRYF. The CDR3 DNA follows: TGTGCCAGCAGCCAGGGACTAGCGAGCCATCGGTATTTT.

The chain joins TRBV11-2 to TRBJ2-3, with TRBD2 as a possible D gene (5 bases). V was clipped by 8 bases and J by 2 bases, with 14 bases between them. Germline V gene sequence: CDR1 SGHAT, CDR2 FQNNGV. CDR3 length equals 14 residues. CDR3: CASAGFGITDTQYF. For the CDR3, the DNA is TGTGCCAGCGCGGGTTTCGGGATCACAGATACGCAGTATTTT.

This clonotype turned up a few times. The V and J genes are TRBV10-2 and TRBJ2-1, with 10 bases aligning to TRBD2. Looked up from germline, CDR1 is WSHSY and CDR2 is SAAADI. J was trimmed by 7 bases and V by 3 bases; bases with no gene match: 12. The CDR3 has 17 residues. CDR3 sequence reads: CASSDFVGLATTNEQFF. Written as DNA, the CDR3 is TGCGCCAGCAGTGACTTCGTGGGACTAGCGACCACAAATGAGCAGTTCTTC.

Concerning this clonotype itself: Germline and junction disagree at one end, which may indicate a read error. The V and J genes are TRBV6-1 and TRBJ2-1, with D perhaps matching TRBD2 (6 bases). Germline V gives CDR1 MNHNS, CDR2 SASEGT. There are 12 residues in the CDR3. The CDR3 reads CASRSQGGEQVF. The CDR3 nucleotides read TGTGCCAGCAGGTCCCAGGGAGGCGAGCAGGTATTC.

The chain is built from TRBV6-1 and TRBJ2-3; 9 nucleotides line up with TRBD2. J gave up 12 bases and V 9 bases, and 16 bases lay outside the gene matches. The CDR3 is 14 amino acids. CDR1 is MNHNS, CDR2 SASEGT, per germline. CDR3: CARLVAGGPETQYF. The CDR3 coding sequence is TGTGCCAGGCTCGTGGCGGGAGGGCCAGAGACCCAGTATTTT.

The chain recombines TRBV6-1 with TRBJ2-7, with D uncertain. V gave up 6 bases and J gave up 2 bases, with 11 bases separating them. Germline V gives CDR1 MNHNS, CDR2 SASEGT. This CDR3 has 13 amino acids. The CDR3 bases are TGTGCCAGCAGCTTCGGAGCCACCTACGAGCAGTACTTC. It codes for CASSFGATYEQYF.

CDR3 bases: TGCGCCCGCGGCCCGGGGCTGCGAGCCAAAGACACTCAGTACTTC. It translates to CARGPGLRAKDTQYF. The chain combines TRBV4-1 with TRBJ2-4; perhaps D is TRBD1 or TRBD2 (5 bases each). Germline-derived CDR1 and CDR2 are MGHRA and YSYEKL. The V gene lost 11 bases and the J gene lost 12 bases, with 29 bases spanning the gap. This CDR3 region has 15 residues.

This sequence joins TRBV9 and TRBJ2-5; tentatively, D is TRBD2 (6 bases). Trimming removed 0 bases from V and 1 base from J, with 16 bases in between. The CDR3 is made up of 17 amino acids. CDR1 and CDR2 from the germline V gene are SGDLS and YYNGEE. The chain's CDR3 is CASSVGSRAGGQETQYF. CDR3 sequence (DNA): TGTGCCAGCAGCGTAGGGAGTAGGGCCGGGGGCCAAGAGACCCAGTACTTC.

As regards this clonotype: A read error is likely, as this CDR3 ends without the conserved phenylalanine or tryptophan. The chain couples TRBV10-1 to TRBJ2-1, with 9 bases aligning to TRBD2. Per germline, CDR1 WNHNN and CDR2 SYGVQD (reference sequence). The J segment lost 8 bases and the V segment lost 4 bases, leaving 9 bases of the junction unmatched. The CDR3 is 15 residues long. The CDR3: CASSGIAGAGYEQFL. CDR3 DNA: TGCGCCAGCAGTGGGATAGCGGGAGCTGGCTATGAGCAGTTCTTA.

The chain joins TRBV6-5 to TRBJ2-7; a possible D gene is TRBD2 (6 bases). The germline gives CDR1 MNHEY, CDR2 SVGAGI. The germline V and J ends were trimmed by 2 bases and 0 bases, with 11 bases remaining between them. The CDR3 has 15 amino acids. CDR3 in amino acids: CASSYGLGSSYEQYF. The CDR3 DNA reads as TGTGCCAGCAGTTACGGACTCGGGAGCTCCTACGAGCAGTACTTC.

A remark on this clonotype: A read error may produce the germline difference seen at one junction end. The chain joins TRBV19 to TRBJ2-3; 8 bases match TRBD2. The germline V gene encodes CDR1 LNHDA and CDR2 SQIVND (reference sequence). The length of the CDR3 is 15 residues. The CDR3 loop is CAAARGGGGTETQYF. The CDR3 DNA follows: TGTGCCGCCGCCCGGGGGGGCGGGGGCACAGAGACGCAGTACTTT.

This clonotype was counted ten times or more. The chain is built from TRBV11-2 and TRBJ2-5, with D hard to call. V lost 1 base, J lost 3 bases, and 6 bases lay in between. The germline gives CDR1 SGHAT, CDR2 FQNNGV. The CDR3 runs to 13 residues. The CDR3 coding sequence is TGTGCCAGCAGCTTAGGCGTCAAAGAGACCCAGTACTTC. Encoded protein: CASSLGVKETQYF.

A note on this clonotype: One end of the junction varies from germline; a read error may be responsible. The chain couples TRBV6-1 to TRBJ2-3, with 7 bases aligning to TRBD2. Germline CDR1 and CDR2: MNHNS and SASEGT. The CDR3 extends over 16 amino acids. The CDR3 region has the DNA TGTGCCAGCGCGGAAGCCGGGGGAGGGGATGAGGATACCCAGTATTTT. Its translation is CASAEAGGGDEDTQYF.

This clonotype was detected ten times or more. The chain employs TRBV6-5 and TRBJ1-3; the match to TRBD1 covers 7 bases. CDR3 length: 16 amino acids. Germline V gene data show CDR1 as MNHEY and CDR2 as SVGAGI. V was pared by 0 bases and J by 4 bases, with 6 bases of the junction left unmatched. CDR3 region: CASSYSIGRGGNTIYF. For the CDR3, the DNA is TGTGCCAGCAGTTACTCGATTGGCAGGGGGGGAAACACCATATATTTT.

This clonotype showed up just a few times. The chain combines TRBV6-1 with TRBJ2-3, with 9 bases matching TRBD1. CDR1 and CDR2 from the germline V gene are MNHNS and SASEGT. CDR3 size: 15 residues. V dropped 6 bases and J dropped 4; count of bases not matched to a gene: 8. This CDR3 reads CASSRTGGLSDTQYF. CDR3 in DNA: TGTGCCAGCAGCAGAACAGGGGGCCTCTCAGATACGCAGTATTTT.